What follows are 25 T cell receptor beta chains derived from one specimen sequenced in a study of blood T cells in healthy people across ages. Primed by a sample-barcoded 5' primer and a J-beta primer mix, a second PCR proceeded for about 7 to 11 cycles. MiXCR, applied by TCRdb to the 5' RACE reads, yields one record per CDR3 protein. The table includes 650,000 to 950,000 distinct CDR3 sequences, approximately 44% detected once. The source material was blood. The receptor set was obtained from a man in his fifties or sixties in good health.

This clonotype was seen more than once but under ten times. This sequence joins TRBV10-3 and TRBJ2-3, with D perhaps matching TRBD2 (5 bases). The CDR3 sequence is 13 residues long. Germline V gene data show CDR1 as ENHRY and CDR2 as SYGVKD. V was trimmed by 7 bases and J by 2 bases, leaving 10 bases between them. The CDR3 coding sequence is TGTGCCATCACTAGCCCACCCACAGATACGCAGTATTTT. This translates into CAITSPPTDTQYF.

The rearrangement joins TRBV5-1 to TRBJ2-2; D might be TRBD1 (6 bases). The V gene lost 5 bases and the J gene lost 5 bases, with 16 bases spanning the gap. CDR3 size: 15 residues. Germline V CDR1 and CDR2: SGHRS, YFSETQ. CDR3 protein: CASSLRTAETGELFF. The DNA for the CDR3 is TGCGCCAGCAGTCTCAGGACAGCTGAAACCGGGGAGCTGTTTTTT.

This clonotype has more than one count but fewer than ten. The chain carries TRBV29-1 and TRBJ2-3; D possibly corresponds to TRBD2 (6 bases). V was clipped by 4 bases and J by 0 bases, with 14 bases between them. CDR1 is SQVTM and CDR2 is ANQGSEA in the germline V gene. This CDR3 is built from 15 residues. The CDR3 reads CSVGRTGVSTDTQYF. The CDR3 region has the DNA TGCAGCGTTGGACGGACGGGGGTGAGCACAGATACGCAGTATTTT.

This clonotype was seen only a few times. The genes are TRBV15 and TRBJ2-7, with D possibly being TRBD1 (5 bases). CDR3 size: 13 residues. CDR1 is LNHNV and CDR2 is YYDKDF in the germline V gene (reference sequence). V shed 1 base and J shed 6 bases, with 10 bases lying between them. The CDR3 loop is CATSRGADSEQYF. CDR3 DNA sequence: TGTGCCACCAGCAGAGGGGCAGACAGCGAGCAGTACTTC.

Of note for this clonotype: The junction departs from the called germline gene at one end, perhaps through a read error. The chain links TRBV7-6 to TRBJ2-7, with 12 positions matching TRBD2. There are 16 residues in the CDR3. Germline V gives CDR1 SGHVS, CDR2 FNYEAQ. CDR3 protein: CVSSLSPSGGAFEQYF. The CDR3 DNA reads as TGTGTCAGCAGCTTATCCCCTAGCGGGGGGGCCTTCGAGCAGTACTTC.

This clonotype was observed a handful of times. The J gene is TRBJ2-1, the V gene TRBV7-2; TRBD2 is a possible D gene (5 bases). The CDR3 has 14 amino acids. CDR1 is SGHTA and CDR2 is FQGNSA in the germline V gene. V was shortened by 6 bases and J by 7 bases, with 16 bases between the two germline ends. In DNA, the CDR3 is TGTGCCAGCAGTTACTGGTTAGGCGGGAATGAGCAGTTCTTC. Translation gives CASSYWLGGNEQFF.

This clonotype was observed once. J is TRBJ1-1 and V is TRBV13; the match to TRBD1 covers 7 bases. Germline V CDR1 and CDR2: PRHDT, FYEKMQ (reference sequence). J lost 3 bases, V lost 4 bases, and 2 bases had no gene match. CDR3 length: 13 amino acids. The CDR3 spells CASSYTGDTEAFF. DNA of the CDR3: TGTGCCAGCAGCTATACAGGGGACACTGAAGCTTTCTTT. The full variable domain, in which reference TRBV13 and TRBJ1-1 provide the parts outside the CDR3, is AAGVIQSPRHLIKEKRETATLKCYPIPRHDTVYWYQQGPGQDPQFLISFYEKMQSDKGSIPDRFSAQQFSDYHSELNMSSLELGDSALYFCASSYTGDTEAFFGQGTRLTVV.

This clonotype was seen at least ten times. The rearrangement links TRBV7-2 to TRBJ2-7; tentative D call: TRBD2 (6 bases). CDR3 length equals 13 residues. The germline V and J ends were trimmed by 4 bases and 4 bases, with 11 bases remaining between them. In germline, CDR1 is SGHTA, CDR2 FQGNSA. The CDR3 loop is CASSSSGLYEQYF. As DNA, the CDR3 is TGTGCCAGCAGCTCCTCGGGACTTTACGAGCAGTACTTC.

This clonotype was counted only a few times. The V call is TRBV2, the J call TRBJ2-4; D is perhaps TRBD1 (5 bases). The J call may be incorrect, as the DNA end agrees better with TRBJ2-7. CDR3 length: 17 residues. In germline, CDR1 is SNHLY, CDR2 FYNNEI. CDR3 protein: CASSPDLGIRASYEQYF. The CDR3 DNA sequence: TGTGCCAGCAGCCCAGACCTTGGGATCAGGGCATCCTACGAGCAGTACTTC.

This clonotype has a handful of counts. The chain couples TRBV6-2 or TRBV6-3 to TRBJ2-7, with D hard to call. The CDR3 is 14 amino acids. V gave up 2 bases and J gave up 0 bases, with 8 bases separating them. CDR1 is MNHEY and CDR2 is SVGEGT in the germline V gene. CDR3 sequence reads: CASSYARDSYEQYF. In nucleotides, the CDR3 is TGTGCCAGCAGTTACGCCAGAGACTCCTACGAGCAGTACTTC.

The gene calls are TRBV24-1 and TRBJ2-1, with 10 bases fitting TRBD2. Germline V gives CDR1 KGHDR, CDR2 SFDVKD. The length of the CDR3 is 15 residues. V shed 9 bases and J 4 bases; nucleotides not matched to a gene: 8. The CDR3 spells CATSPGLAAYNEQFF. The CDR3 nucleotides read TGTGCCACCTCACCAGGACTAGCGGCATACAATGAGCAGTTCTTC.

This clonotype has a handful of counts. The chain recombines TRBV7-2 with TRBJ2-5; 8 nucleotides align to TRBD2. Unmatched junction bases numbered 8, after V lost 3 bases and J lost 2 bases. The CDR3 has 16 residues. Germline CDR1 reads SGHTA; CDR2 reads FQGNSA. CDR3 DNA sequence: TGTGCCAGCAGCTTTGGGCGATCGGGGGGGCAAGAGACCCAGTACTTC. Protein sequence: CASSFGRSGGQETQYF.

This clonotype was picked up a small number of times. The rearrangement joins TRBV28 to TRBJ2-7; 9 nucleotides align to TRBD1. CDR1 is MDHEN and CDR2 is SYDVKM in the germline V gene. The CDR3 has 15 residues. V was pared by 6 bases and J by 2 bases, with 8 bases of the junction left unmatched. The CDR3 sequence: CASRRRTGVPYEQYF. The CDR3 DNA sequence: TGTGCCAGCAGGAGGAGGACAGGGGTCCCCTACGAGCAGTACTTC.

The chain is built from TRBV12-3 or TRBV12-4 and TRBJ1-2; unclear D gene. Trimming took off 6 bases at V and 8 bases at J, with 13 bases between the two ends. This CDR3 has 12 amino acids. CDR3 nucleotides: TGTGCCAGCAGCTCGAGCTTGGGCGGCTACACCTTC. The encoded protein is CASSSSLGGYTF.

This clonotype was found a few times. The rearrangement uses TRBV13 and TRBJ2-1; D perhaps matches TRBD1 (6 bases). The CDR3 totals 13 residues. Deletions cut 6 bases from V and 7 bases from J, with 13 bases between. Germline CDR1 is PRHDT and CDR2 is FYEKMQ (reference sequence). The CDR3 protein is CASSTGLRNEQFF. The CDR3 bases are TGTGCCAGCAGTACAGGGTTGAGGAATGAGCAGTTCTTC.

The sample holds a few counts of this clonotype. The V gene is TRBV2, the J gene TRBJ1-4; TRBD1 is a possible D gene (6 bases). CDR1 SNHLY and CDR2 FYNNEI come from the germline V gene. There are 14 residues in the CDR3. V was clipped by 5 bases and J by 7 bases, with 14 bases between them. The CDR3 protein is CASSLQGIREKLFF. CDR3 coding DNA: TGTGCCAGCAGTCTACAGGGTATTCGTGAAAAACTGTTTTTT. The full variable domain, with the rest looked up from reference TRBV2 and TRBJ1-4, is EPEVTQTPSHQVTQMGQEVILRCVPISNHLYFYWYRQILGQKVEFLVSFYNNEISEKSEIFDDQFSVERPDGSNFTLKIRSTKLEDSAMYFCASSLQGIREKLFFGSGTQLSVL.

J is TRBJ2-5 and V is TRBV9; TRBD2 agrees at 8 bases. The CDR3 has 13 amino acids. Germline V gene sequence: CDR1 SGDLS, CDR2 YYNGEE. The junction had 0 bases not matched to a gene; V was cut back by 0 bases and J by 5 bases. CDR3 amino acids: CASSVVAGETQYF. CDR3 nucleotides: TGTGCCAGCAGCGTAGTAGCGGGGGAGACCCAGTACTTC.

On this clonotype: The germline gene is not matched at one end of the junction; a read error may be the cause. The chain joins TRBV30 to TRBJ2-7; D call uncertain. The CDR3 has 14 residues. Per germline, CDR1 GTSNPN and CDR2 SVGIG (reference sequence). The CDR3 region is CARSDGSWGYEQYF. CDR3 DNA sequence: TGTGCCAGGAGTGACGGAAGTTGGGGTTACGAGCAGTACTTC.

This sequence joins TRBV12-3 or TRBV12-4 and TRBJ1-5; 10 bases are a match to TRBD1. Trimming took 5 bases from V and 5 from J; bases not matched to a gene: 6. The CDR3 contains 15 residues. This chain's CDR3 is CASSPRQGADQPQHF. The CDR3 nucleotides are TGTGCCAGCAGTCCAAGACAGGGGGCGGATCAGCCCCAGCATTTT.

The chain uses TRBV20-1 and TRBJ1-1; no firm D call. The V end lost 4 bases, the J end lost 0 bases, and 9 bases lay between the germline ends. Germline loops: CDR1 DFQATT, CDR2 SNEGSKA (reference sequence). CDR3 size: 13 residues. The CDR3 protein is CSAIRPMNTEAFF. As DNA, the CDR3 is TGCAGTGCTATCAGACCCATGAACACTGAAGCTTTCTTT.

The chain combines TRBV7-9 with TRBJ2-7; 8 bases agree with TRBD2. The DNA end is more similar to TRBJ2-5, so the J call may be wrong. Germline V lookup: CDR1 SEHNR, CDR2 FQNEAQ (reference sequence). CDR3 size: 12 residues. As DNA, the CDR3 is TGTGCCAGCAGGCGGGGGGCGGAGACCCAGTACTTC. Its translation: CASRRGAETQYF.

The V gene is TRBV7-2, the J gene TRBJ2-5; TRBD1 is a possible D gene (6 bases). This CDR3 contains 15 residues. V lost 4 bases and J lost 11, with 23 bases in between. Germline V CDR1 and CDR2: SGHTA, FQGNSA. The CDR3 sequence: CASSSPGTSYNEQYF. The DNA of the CDR3 is TGTGCCAGCAGCTCGCCCGGGACATCTTACAATGAGCAGTACTTC.

This clonotype was detected only a few times. The J gene is TRBJ2-3, the V gene TRBV4-3; no reliable D call. Germline CDR1 LGHNA, CDR2 YSLEER. Deletions cut 0 bases from V and 4 bases from J, with 11 bases between. The CDR3 contains 15 residues. The chain's CDR3 is CASSQDLRDPDTQYF. In DNA form, the CDR3 reads TGCGCCAGCAGCCAAGATCTACGAGATCCAGATACGCAGTATTTT.

In its sample, this clonotype was seen a few times. The chain links TRBV7-9 to TRBJ2-5; 13 bases agree with TRBD2. Trimming cost V 5 bases and J 2 bases; bases outside gene matches: 11. Germline V CDR1 and CDR2: SEHNR, FQNEAQ (reference sequence). CDR3 length equals 18 residues. This CDR3 is CASSPSSWTSGGQETQYF. CDR3 DNA: TGTGCCAGCAGCCCTAGTAGCTGGACTAGCGGGGGTCAAGAGACCCAGTACTTC.

The genes are TRBV29-1 and TRBJ2-5; a weak D match, TRBD2 (5 bases). With 7 bases removed from V and 5 bases from J, the gap between germline ends came to 14 bases. CDR1 SQVTM and CDR2 ANQGSEA come from the germline V gene. This CDR3 comprises 12 residues. The CDR3 sequence: CSAGKSGETQYF. The CDR3 bases are TGCAGCGCCGGGAAGAGTGGCGAGACCCAGTACTTC.